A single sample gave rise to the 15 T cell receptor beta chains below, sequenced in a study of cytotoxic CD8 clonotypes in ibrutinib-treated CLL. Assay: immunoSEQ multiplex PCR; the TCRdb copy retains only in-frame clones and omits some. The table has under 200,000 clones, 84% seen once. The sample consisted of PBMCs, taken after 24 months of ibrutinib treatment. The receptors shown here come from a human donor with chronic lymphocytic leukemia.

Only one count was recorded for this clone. The CDR3: CASRWGNLATNEKLFF. CDR3 nucleotides: TGTGCAAGTCGGTGGGGGAATCTTGCAACTAATGAAAAACTGTTTTTT. The rearrangement uses TRBV12-2 and TRBJ1-4. TRBV12-2 represents a pseudogene. CDR3 length equals 16 residues.

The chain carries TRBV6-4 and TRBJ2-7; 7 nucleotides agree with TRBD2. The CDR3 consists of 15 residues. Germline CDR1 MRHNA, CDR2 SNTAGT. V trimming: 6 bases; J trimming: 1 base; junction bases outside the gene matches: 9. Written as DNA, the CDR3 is TGTGCCAGCAGGGGGTCCCGGGACTATTCCTACGAGCAGTACTTC. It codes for CASRGSRDYSYEQYF.

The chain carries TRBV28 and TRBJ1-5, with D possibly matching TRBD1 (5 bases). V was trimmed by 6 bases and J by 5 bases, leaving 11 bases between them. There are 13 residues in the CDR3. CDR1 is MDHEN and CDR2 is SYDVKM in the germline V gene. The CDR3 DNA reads TGTGCCAGCAGGTCTACAGGTTATCAGCCCCAGCATTTT. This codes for CASRSTGYQPQHF.

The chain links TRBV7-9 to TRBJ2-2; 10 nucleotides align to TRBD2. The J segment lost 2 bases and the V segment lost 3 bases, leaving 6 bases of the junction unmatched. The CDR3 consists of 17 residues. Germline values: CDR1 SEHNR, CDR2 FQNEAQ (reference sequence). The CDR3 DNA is TGTGCCAGCAGCTTCTCTAGCGGGAGTCTTAACACCGGGGAGCTGTTTTTT. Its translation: CASSFSSGSLNTGELFF.

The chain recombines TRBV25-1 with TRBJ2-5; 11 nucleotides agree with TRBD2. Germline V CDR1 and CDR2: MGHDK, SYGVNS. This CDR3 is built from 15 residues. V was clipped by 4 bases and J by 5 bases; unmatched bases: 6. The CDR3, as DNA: TGTGCCAGCAGTGTCGGGACTAGCGGTGCCGAGACCCAGTACTTC. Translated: CASSVGTSGAETQYF.

The CDR3 is CASRAGSSYEQYF. DNA for the CDR3: TGTGCCAGCAGGGCCGGAAGCTCCTACGAGCAGTACTTC. The chain links TRBV27 to TRBJ2-7; D is undetermined. Germline values: CDR1 MNHEY, CDR2 SMNVEV (reference sequence). V dropped 6 bases and J dropped 0 bases, with 9 bases sitting between them. The length of the CDR3 is 13 residues.

The CDR3 protein is CASSEAGGGSPLHF. The CDR3 coding sequence is TGCGCCAGCAGTGAGGCGGGGGGCGGTTCACCCCTCCACTTT. This chain connects TRBV10-2 to TRBJ1-6; D perhaps matches TRBD1 (6 bases). The CDR3 has 14 amino acids. CDR1 and CDR2 (germline): WSHSY, SAAADI. The V and J ends lost 2 bases and 9 bases respectively, with 11 bases between them.

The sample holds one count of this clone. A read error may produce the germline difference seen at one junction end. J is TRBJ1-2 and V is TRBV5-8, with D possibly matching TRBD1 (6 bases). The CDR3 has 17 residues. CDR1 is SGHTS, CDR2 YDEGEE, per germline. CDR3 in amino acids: CASSHAVGQGPVYDYTF. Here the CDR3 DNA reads TGTGCCAGCAGCCATGCGGTGGGGCAGGGGCCAGTGTATGACTACACCTTC.

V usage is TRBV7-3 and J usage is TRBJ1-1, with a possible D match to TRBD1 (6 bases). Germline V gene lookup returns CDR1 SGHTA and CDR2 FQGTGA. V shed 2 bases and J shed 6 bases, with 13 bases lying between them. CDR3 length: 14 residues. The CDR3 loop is CASSLQGSIAEAFF. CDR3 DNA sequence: TGTGCCAGCAGCTTACAGGGGTCTATAGCTGAAGCTTTCTTT.

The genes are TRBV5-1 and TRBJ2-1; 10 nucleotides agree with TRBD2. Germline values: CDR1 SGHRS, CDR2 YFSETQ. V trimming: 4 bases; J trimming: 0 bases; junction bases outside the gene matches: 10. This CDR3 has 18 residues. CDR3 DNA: TGCGCCAGCAGCCGCACTGCTTCTAGCGGGAGCTCCTACAATGAGCAGTTCTTC. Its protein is CASSRTASSGSSYNEQFF.

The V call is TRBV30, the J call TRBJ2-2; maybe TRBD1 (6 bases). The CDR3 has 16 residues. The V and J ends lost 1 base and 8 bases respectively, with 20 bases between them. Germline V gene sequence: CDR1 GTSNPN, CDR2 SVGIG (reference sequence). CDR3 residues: CAWSGGPGHKPGELFF. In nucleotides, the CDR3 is TGTGCCTGGAGTGGGGGTCCGGGACACAAACCAGGGGAGCTGTTTTTT.

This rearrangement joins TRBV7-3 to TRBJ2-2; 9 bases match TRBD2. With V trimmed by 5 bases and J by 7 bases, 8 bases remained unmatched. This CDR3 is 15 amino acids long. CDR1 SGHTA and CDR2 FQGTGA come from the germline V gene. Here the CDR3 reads CASSPLAGPSGELFF. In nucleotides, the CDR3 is TGTGCCAGCAGCCCGCTAGCGGGACCAAGCGGGGAGCTGTTTTTT.

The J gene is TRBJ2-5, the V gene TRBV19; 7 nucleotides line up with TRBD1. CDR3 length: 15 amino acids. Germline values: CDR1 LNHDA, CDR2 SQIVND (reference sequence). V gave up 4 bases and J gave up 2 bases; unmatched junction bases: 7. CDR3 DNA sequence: TGTGCCAGTAGTACCCTACAGGGGTTTCAAGAGACCCAGTACTTC. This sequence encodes CASSTLQGFQETQYF.

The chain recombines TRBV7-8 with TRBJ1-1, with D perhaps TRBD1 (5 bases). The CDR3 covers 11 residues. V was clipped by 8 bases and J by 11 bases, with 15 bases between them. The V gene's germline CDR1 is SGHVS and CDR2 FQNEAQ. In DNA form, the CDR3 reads TGTGCCAGCGCATCCAGTTGGGGGGCTTTCTTT. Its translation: CASASSWGAFF.

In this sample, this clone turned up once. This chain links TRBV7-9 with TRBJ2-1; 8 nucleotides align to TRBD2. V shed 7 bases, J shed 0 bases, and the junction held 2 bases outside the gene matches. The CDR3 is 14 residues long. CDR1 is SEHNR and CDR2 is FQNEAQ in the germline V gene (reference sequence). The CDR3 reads CASTSGSSYNEQFF. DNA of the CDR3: TGTGCCAGCACCAGCGGGAGCTCCTACAATGAGCAGTTCTTC.